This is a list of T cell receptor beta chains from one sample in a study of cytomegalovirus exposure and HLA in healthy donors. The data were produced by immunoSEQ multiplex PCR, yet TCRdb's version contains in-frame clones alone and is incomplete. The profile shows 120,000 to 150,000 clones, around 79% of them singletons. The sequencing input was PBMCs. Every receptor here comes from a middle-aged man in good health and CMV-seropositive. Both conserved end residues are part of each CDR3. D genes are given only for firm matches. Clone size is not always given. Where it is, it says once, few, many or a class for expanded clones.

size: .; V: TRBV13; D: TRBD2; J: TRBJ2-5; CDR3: CASSSGPGTSGEETQYF; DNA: TGTGCCAGCAGCTCGGGACCGGGGACTAGCGGTGAAGAGACCCAGTACTTC
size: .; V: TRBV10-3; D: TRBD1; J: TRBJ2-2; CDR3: CAISESGGPKTGELFF; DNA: TGTGCCATCAGTGAGTCAGGGGGCCCAAAAACCGGGGAGCTGTTTTTT
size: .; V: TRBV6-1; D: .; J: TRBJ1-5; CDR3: CASSVLFDQPQHF; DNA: TGTGCCAGCAGTGTCTTATTCGATCAGCCCCAGCATTTT
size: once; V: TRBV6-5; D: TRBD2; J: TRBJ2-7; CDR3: CASSKREVSYEQYF; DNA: TGTGCCAGCAGTAAGCGGGAGGTTTCCTACGAGCAGTACTTC
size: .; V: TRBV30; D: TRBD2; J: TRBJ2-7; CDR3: CAWSRRLAGEQYF; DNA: TGTGCCTGGAGTAGAAGACTAGCGGGCGAGCAGTACTTC
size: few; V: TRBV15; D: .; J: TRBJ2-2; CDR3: CATRKRRVEGTGELFF; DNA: TGTGCCACCAGGAAGAGGAGGGTGGAAGGCACCGGGGAGCTGTTTTTT
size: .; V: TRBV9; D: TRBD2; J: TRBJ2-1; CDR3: CASSVLAGYSGEQFF; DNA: TGTGCCAGCAGCGTGTTAGCGGGATATTCCGGTGAGCAGTTCTTC
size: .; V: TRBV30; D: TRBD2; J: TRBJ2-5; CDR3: CAWRGLAGDPGEQYF; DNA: TGTGCCTGGAGGGGTCTAGCGGGAGACCCGGGGGAGCAGTACTTC
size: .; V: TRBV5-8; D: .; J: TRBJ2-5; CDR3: CASSSTGGAGGTQYF; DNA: TGTGCCAGCAGCTCCACGGGCGGGGCAGGGGGGACCCAGTACTTC
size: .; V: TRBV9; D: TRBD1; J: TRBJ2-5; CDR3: CASSDRPGGETQYF; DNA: TGTGCCAGCAGTGATCGGCCAGGGGGAGAGACCCAGTACTTC
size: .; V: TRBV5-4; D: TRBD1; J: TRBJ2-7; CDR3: CASSSKTGQSYEQYF; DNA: TGTGCCAGCAGCTCGAAGACAGGGCAATCCTACGAGCAGTACTTC
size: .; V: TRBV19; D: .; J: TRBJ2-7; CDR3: CASSGVQTSYEQYF; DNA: TGTGCCAGTTCGGGAGTGCAAACCTCCTACGAGCAGTACTTC
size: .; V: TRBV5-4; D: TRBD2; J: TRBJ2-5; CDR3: CASSPASGSGRETQYF; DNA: TGTGCCAGCAGCCCAGCTAGCGGGAGTGGGAGGGAGACCCAGTACTTC
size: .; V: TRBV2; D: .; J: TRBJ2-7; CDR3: CASSEDSQPYEQYF; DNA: TGTGCCAGCAGTGAGGACAGCCAACCCTACGAGCAGTACTTC
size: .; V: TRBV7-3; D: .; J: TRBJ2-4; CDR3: CASSLTPLPPGKNIQYF; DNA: TGTGCCAGCAGCTTAACCCCTCTCCCCCCGGGCAAAAACATTCAGTACTTC
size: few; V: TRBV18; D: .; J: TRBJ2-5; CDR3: CASSTDRQETQYF; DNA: TGTGCCAGCTCAACGGACAGACAAGAGACCCAGTACTTC
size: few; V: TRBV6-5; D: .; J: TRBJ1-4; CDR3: CASSLSGLDNEKLFF; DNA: TGTGCCAGCAGCTTATCGGGACTGGATAATGAAAAACTGTTTTTT
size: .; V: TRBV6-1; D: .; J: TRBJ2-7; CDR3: CASISTRSFLAEQYF; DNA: TGTGCCAGCATTTCGACACGGTCTTTCCTGGCCGAGCAGTACTTC
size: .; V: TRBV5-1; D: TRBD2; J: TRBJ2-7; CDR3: CASSVDLAGEQYF; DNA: TGCGCCAGCAGCGTCGACCTAGCGGGCGAGCAGTACTTC
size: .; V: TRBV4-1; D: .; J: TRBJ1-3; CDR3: CASSQDLAPGNTIYF; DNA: TGCGCCAGCAGCCAAGATCTAGCCCCTGGGAACACCATATATTTT
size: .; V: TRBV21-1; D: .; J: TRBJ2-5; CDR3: CASSKGRGQETQYF; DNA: TGTGCCAGCAGCAAAGGGCGGGGACAAGAGACCCAGTACTTC
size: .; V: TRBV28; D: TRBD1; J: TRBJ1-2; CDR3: CASSARDSLSSNYGYTF; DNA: TGTGCCAGCAGTGCTCGGGACAGTCTATCCTCTAACTATGGCTACACCTTC
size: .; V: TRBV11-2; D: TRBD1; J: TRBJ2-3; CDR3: CASSLLPGQTTDTQYF; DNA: TGTGCCAGCAGCCTTCTGCCGGGACAGACCACAGATACGCAGTATTTT
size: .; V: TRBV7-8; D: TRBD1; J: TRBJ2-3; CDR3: CASSRSAGTGGSSTQYF; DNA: TGTGCCAGCAGCCGGAGTGCCGGTACAGGGGGTTCAAGTACGCAGTATTTT
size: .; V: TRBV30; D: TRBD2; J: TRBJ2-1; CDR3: CAWSVRAGVGNEQFF; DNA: TGTGCCTGGAGTGTGAGGGCGGGAGTAGGGAATGAGCAGTTCTTC
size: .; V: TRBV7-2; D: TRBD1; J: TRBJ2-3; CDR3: CASSLGIRGSTDTQYF; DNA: TGTGCCAGCAGCTTAGGGATCAGGGGGAGCACAGATACGCAGTATTTT
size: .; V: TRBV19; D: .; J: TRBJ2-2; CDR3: CASFMRQGTGELFF; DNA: TGTGCCAGTTTTATGCGGCAGGGCACCGGGGAGCTGTTTTTT
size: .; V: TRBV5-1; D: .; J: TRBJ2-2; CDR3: CASSLDFTNTGELFF; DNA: TGCGCCAGCAGCTTGGACTTTACGAACACCGGGGAGCTGTTTTTT
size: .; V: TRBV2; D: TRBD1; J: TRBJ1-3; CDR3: CASQTGAHSGNTIYF; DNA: TGTGCCAGCCAGACAGGGGCCCACTCTGGAAACACCATATATTTT
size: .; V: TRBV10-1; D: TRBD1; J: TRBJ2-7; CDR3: CASWTGVYEQYF; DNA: TGCGCCAGTTGGACAGGGGTGTACGAGCAGTACTTC
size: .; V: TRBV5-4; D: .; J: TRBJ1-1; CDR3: CASSLGGPRGGTEAFF; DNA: TGTGCCAGCAGTCTAGGCGGGCCTCGGGGGGGGACTGAAGCTTTCTTT
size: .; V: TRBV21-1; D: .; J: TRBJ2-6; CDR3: CASRGGSGANVLTF; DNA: TGTGCCAGCCGGGGGGGCTCTGGGGCCAACGTCCTGACTTTC
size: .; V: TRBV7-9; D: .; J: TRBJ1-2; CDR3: CSSSLTGKGIILGYTF; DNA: TGTTCCAGCAGCTTAACAGGGAAGGGGATAATTCTTGGCTACACCTTC
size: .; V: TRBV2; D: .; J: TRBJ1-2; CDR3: CASSEALRTDGYTF; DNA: TGTGCCAGCAGTGAAGCGCTTCGGACTGATGGCTACACCTTC
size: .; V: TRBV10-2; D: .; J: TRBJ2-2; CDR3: CASSEPTGELFF; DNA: TGCGCCAGCAGTGAGCCTACCGGGGAGCTGTTTTTT
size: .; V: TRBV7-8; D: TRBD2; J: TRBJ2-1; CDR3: CASSQGRDPLAASRLVEQFF; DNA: TGTGCCAGCAGCCAAGGAAGGGATCCCCTAGCGGCTAGTCGTCTGGTTGAGCAGTTCTTC
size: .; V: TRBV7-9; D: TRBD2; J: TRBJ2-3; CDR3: CSSSGSGRTDTQYF; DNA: TGTTCCAGCAGTGGTAGCGGGCGCACAGATACGCAGTATTTT
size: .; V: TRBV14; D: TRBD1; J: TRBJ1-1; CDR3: CASSVGTASSRAFF; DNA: TGTGCCAGCAGCGTTGGGACAGCGAGTTCTAGGGCTTTCTTT
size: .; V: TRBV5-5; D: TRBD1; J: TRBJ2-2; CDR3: CASSLARGGAWNTGELFF; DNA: TGTGCCAGCAGCTTGGCCAGAGGGGGCGCATGGAACACCGGGGAGCTGTTTTTT
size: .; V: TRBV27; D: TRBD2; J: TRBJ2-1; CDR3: CASSLTSGSYNEQFF; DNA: TGTGCCAGCAGTCTGACTAGCGGGAGCTACAATGAGCAGTTCTTC
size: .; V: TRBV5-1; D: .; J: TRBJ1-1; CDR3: CASSVDSEAFF; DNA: TGCGCCAGCAGCGTGGACTCTGAAGCTTTCTTT
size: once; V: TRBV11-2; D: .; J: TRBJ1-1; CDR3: CASSLGHRSNTEAFF; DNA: TGTGCCAGCAGCTTAGGCCACAGGTCGAACACTGAAGCTTTCTTT
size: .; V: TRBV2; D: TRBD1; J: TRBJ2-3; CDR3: CASKAAGGPGDTQYF; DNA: TGTGCCTCCAAAGCGGCAGGGGGACCAGGAGATACGCAGTATTTT
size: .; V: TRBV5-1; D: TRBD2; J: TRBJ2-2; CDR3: CASSAPGQGLAGGTGELFF; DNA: TGCGCCAGCAGCGCGCCGGGACAGGGACTAGCGGGAGGCACCGGGGAGCTGTTTTTT
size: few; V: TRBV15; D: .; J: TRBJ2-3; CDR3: CATSREGGGGTDTQYF; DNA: TGTGCCACCAGCAGAGAGGGCGGCGGGGGCACAGATACGCAGTATTTT
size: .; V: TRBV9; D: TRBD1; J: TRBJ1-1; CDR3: CASSAIRDSTEAFF; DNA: TGTGCCAGCAGCGCGATCAGGGACAGCACTGAAGCTTTCTTT
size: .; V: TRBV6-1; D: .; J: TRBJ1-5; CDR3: CASSQASNQPQHF; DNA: TGTGCCAGCAGCCAAGCTAGCAATCAGCCCCAGCATTTT
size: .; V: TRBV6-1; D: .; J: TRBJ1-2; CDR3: CASREGGSNYGYTF; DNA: TGTGCCAGCCGCGAGGGCGGAAGTAACTATGGCTACACCTTC
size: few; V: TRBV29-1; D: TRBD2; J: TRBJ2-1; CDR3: CSVLAGVGNEQFF; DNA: TGCAGCGTTTTAGCGGGAGTAGGGAATGAGCAGTTCTTC
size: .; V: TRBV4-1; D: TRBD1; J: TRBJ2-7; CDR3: CASSQDGGQKKYEQYF; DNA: TGCGCCAGCAGCCAAGATGGGGGACAGAAAAAGTACGAGCAGTACTTC
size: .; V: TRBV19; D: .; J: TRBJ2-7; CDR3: CASSPRRTAYEQYF; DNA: TGTGCCAGTAGTCCGAGAAGGACAGCCTACGAGCAGTACTTC
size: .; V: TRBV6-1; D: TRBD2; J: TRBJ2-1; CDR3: CASSGEWGLANEQFF; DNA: TGTGCCAGCAGTGGGGAATGGGGACTAGCGAACGAGCAGTTCTTC
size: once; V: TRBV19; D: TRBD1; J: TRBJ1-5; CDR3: CASTPSAGGYQPQHF; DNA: TGTGCCAGTACCCCATCAGCAGGGGGCTATCAGCCCCAGCATTTT
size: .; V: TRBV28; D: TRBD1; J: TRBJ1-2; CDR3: CASSSGQYNYGYTF; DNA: TGTGCCAGCAGTTCGGGACAGTACAACTATGGCTACACCTTC
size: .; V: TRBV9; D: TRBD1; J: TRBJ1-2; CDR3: CASSDALWTGRYGYTF; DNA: TGTGCCAGCAGTGACGCACTGTGGACAGGCCGCTATGGCTACACCTTC
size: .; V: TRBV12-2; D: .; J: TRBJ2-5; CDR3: CASRRTGSKETQYF; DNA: TGTGCAAGTCGCCGGACAGGGTCGAAAGAGACCCAGTACTTC
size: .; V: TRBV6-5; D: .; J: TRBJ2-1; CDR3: CASSRAGAYNEQFF; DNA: TGTGCCAGCAGCCGCGCGGGCGCTTACAATGAGCAGTTCTTC